This T cell receptor (beta chain) was sequenced in a study of brain T cells in children with intractable seizures. Sequencing used immunoSEQ multiplex PCR; TCRdb keeps in-frame clones, though not all of them. The table includes hundreds of thousands of clones, 93% detected once. Regarding time point: blood from clinic visit 5 months post-surgery; TSC patient then seizure free. Surgery cases with the highest brain T cell transcript signatures were chosen for sequencing. The CDR3 extends over 13 amino acids. Germline CDR1 is MNHNY and CDR2 is SVGAGI (reference sequence). With 0 bases removed from V and 3 bases from J, the gap between germline ends came to 3 bases.

J is TRBJ2-1 and V is TRBV6-6; D not certain. The receptor's source is a boy in the first two years of life with tuberous sclerosis and intractable seizures. The material was peripheral blood, obtained more than 4 months after surgery. CDR3 residues: CASSYSDYNEQFF. CDR3 bases: TGTGCCAGCAGTTACTCGGACTACAATGAGCAGTTCTTC.